The rows below give T cell receptor beta chains drawn from one sample of a study of shared clonotypes between healthy human individuals. Libraries were prepared by immunoSEQ multiplex PCR; TCRdb keeps only in-frame clonotypes and omits some of them. The sample shows just over 2,000,000 clones, roughly 94% of them seen only once. The sequencing input was naive CD8+ T cells sorted from blood. These receptors were collected from a man aged 18 to 35 in good health. CDR3s include the opening cysteine and the closing phenylalanine or tryptophan. D genes are given only for firm matches. Size is omitted from some rows. Given values are once, few, many or a class for expanded clones.

j_call clone_size d_call v_call cdr3_nt cdr3_aa
TRBJ2-7 - TRBD2 TRBV7-9 TGTGCCAGCAGCTTTAGCGGGGGCTCCTACGAGCAGTACTTC CASSFSGGSYEQYF
TRBJ2-1 - - TRBV19 TGTGCCAGTAGTATTGGGGAGAGACCCTTTTACAATGAGCAGTTCTTC CASSIGERPFYNEQFF
TRBJ2-5 - - TRBV9 TGTGCCAGCAGCGGAGTTAGTGGGGGAGTGGAGACCCAGTACTTC CASSGVSGGVETQYF
TRBJ1-1 - - TRBV6-6 TGTGCCAGCAGTTATGGGAGTCGTTACACTGAAGCTTTCTTT CASSYGSRYTEAFF
TRBJ1-5 - - TRBV4-1 TGCGCCAGCAGCCTGGACCGATCTCAGCCCCAGCATTTT CASSLDRSQPQHF
TRBJ2-5 - - TRBV29-1 TGCAGCGTTGAAGATCCGGGCGGACGCGAGACCCAGTACTTC CSVEDPGGRETQYF
TRBJ2-1 - TRBD2 TRBV4-1 TGCGCCAGCAGCCATTCACTAGCGGGGGGACGCAATGAGCAGTTCTTC CASSHSLAGGRNEQFF
TRBJ2-7 - - TRBV27 TGTGCCAGCAGACCCGTGGCAGGGGCCTACGAGCAGTACTTC CASRPVAGAYEQYF
TRBJ1-1 - TRBD1 TRBV28 TGTGCCAGCAGTTCCTTAGGCTACAGGGGAAACACTGAAGCTTTCTTT CASSSLGYRGNTEAFF
TRBJ2-3 - - TRBV6-5 TGTGCCAGCAGTTACGGGGGGAGTACAGATACGCAGTATTTT CASSYGGSTDTQYF
TRBJ2-7 - - TRBV19 TGTGCCAGTAGCCTGACAGTCTCCTACGAGCAGTACTTC CASSLTVSYEQYF
TRBJ2-3 - - TRBV7-9 TGTGCCAGCAGCTTATTCCCAGGGCCCACAGATACGCAGTATTTT CASSLFPGPTDTQYF
TRBJ2-2 - - TRBV30 TGTGCTAAACTTGGAGGTAACCGGGAGCTGTTTTTT CAKLGGNRELFF
TRBJ1-1 - TRBD1 TRBV7-9 TGTGCCAGCAGCTTGGGACAGGGAGTGAACACTGAAGCTTTCTTT CASSLGQGVNTEAFF
TRBJ2-2 - TRBD2 TRBV7-6 TGTGCCAGCAGCCCGACGGCCTCTAGCGGGAGGAACACCGGGGAGCTGTTTTTT CASSPTASSGRNTGELFF
TRBJ2-5 - - TRBV5-6 TGTGCCAGCAGCCCGCCGGGTGAGAGGTGGGAGACCCAGTACTTC CASSPPGERWETQYF
TRBJ2-5 - - TRBV11-2 TGTGCCAGCAGCCCAGGGGGGATAAAAGAGACCCAGTACTTC CASSPGGIKETQYF
TRBJ1-5 - - TRBV7-2 TGTGCCAGCAGCTTAGCGCGGGCAGTCATGCGCGGGGAGCCCCAGCATTTT CASSLARAVMRGEPQHF
TRBJ1-1 - - TRBV7-9 TGTGCCAGCAGGCTCGGGGGGTCCGGCACTGAAGCTTTCTTT CASRLGGSGTEAFF
TRBJ2-3 once - TRBV10-3 TGTGCCATCAGTGAGACGGAAGGAAGCACAGATACGCAGTATTTT CAISETEGSTDTQYF
TRBJ2-7 - - TRBV6-1 TGTGCCAGCGGGAAGAATTCGGACGAGCAGTACTTC CASGKNSDEQYF
TRBJ1-5 - - TRBV4-1 TGCGCCAGCAGCCAAGACGGGCCCGATCAGCCCCAGCATTTT CASSQDGPDQPQHF
TRBJ2-3 - TRBD2 TRBV9 TGTGCCAGCAGCCCAGGACTAGCGGGAGGTACAGATACGCAGTATTTT CASSPGLAGGTDTQYF
TRBJ2-1 - TRBD2 TRBV4-1 TGCGCCAGCAGCCAAGAAAAGCTGGGACTTAGCGGGGTTAGCAATGAGCAGTTCTTC CASSQEKLGLSGVSNEQFF
TRBJ2-7 - - TRBV6-5 TGTGCCAGCAGTTACTCGAGCCTAACAGACGGCGAGCAGTACTTC CASSYSSLTDGEQYF
TRBJ1-5 - - TRBV6-5 TGTGCCAGCAGCGGGACTTGGGGTCAGCCCCAGCATTTT CASSGTWGQPQHF
TRBJ2-5 few TRBD1 TRBV5-1 TGCGCCAGCAACTCAGACAGGGCGGAGACCCAGTACTTC CASNSDRAETQYF
TRBJ2-1 few - TRBV30 TGTGCCTGGAGTGTTTTGGGGGGTGAGCAGTTCTTC CAWSVLGGEQFF
TRBJ2-7 - - TRBV5-1 TGCGCCAGCAGCTTCAGGGACCCGCGCGACGAGCAGTACTTC CASSFRDPRDEQYF
TRBJ2-2 - - TRBV5-6 TGTGCCAGCAGCTTCACCAGCTGGAGCACCGGGGAGCTGTTTTTT CASSFTSWSTGELFF
TRBJ2-1 - TRBD2 TRBV7-3 TGTGCCAGCAGCTCCCATAGCGGGGGAGTGGGCAATGAGCAGTTCTTC CASSSHSGGVGNEQFF
TRBJ1-2 few TRBD1 TRBV7-9 TGTGCCAGCAGCTCGGACAGGGACTATGGCTACACCTTC CASSSDRDYGYTF
TRBJ2-7 - TRBD1 TRBV29-1 TGCAGCGCGACAGGGAACTACGAGCAGTACTTC CSATGNYEQYF
TRBJ2-2 - TRBD1 TRBV7-9 TGTGCCAGCAGTTCCCGGACAGGGTCTAGCCGGGAGCTGTTTTTT CASSSRTGSSRELFF
TRBJ2-1 - - TRBV4-1 TGCGCCAGCAGCCATTGGGACTACAATGAGCAGTTCTTC CASSHWDYNEQFF
TRBJ2-7 - TRBD2 TRBV9 TGTGCCAGCAGCGGAGCGGGGGCCGAGGCCGACGAGCAGTACTTC CASSGAGAEADEQYF
TRBJ1-1 - TRBD1 TRBV10-3 TGTGCCATCAGTCAAGGGACAGGAAACACTGAAGCTTTCTTT CAISQGTGNTEAFF
TRBJ2-7 - TRBD1 TRBV28 TGTGCCAGCAGCTCTAGCTCGGGACAGGGGGCAGTCCAATACGAGCAGTACTTC CASSSSSGQGAVQYEQYF
TRBJ2-2 - TRBD2 TRBV7-2 TGTGCCAGCAGTAGCGGGAGGAACATACCTAACACCGGGGAGCTGTTTTTT CASSSGRNIPNTGELFF
TRBJ2-7 - TRBD2 TRBV6-5 TGTGCCAGCACCATAGAGCGGGAGGGCCTTGACGAGCAGTACTTC CASTIEREGLDEQYF
TRBJ2-7 - - TRBV4-3 TGCGCCAGCAGCCAAGCTTGGCAGGGATCCTACGAGCAGTACTTC CASSQAWQGSYEQYF
TRBJ1-1 - - TRBV7-4 TGTGCCAGCAGCTTAGCGCAGGGGTCCCTAGAAGCTTTCTTT CASSLAQGSLEAFF
TRBJ1-5 - - TRBV30 TGTGCCTGGAGTGGAAACGATTATCAGCCCCAGCATTTT CAWSGNDYQPQHF
TRBJ1-2 - TRBD1 TRBV4-1 TGCGCCAGCAGCCTCTCCGACAGGGCAGAGGGCTACACCTTC CASSLSDRAEGYTF
TRBJ2-5 - TRBD1 TRBV28 TGTGCCAGCAATTTCGGGGACAGTGGGCTCCGACGGACCCAGTACTTC CASNFGDSGLRRTQYF
TRBJ1-4 once - TRBV5-7 TGTGCCAGCAGCTTTTTGGGGCAGGCTAATGAAAAACTGTTTTTT CASSFLGQANEKLFF
TRBJ2-3 - - TRBV29-1 TGCAGCGTTGTACTAAGCACAGATACGCAGTATTTT CSVVLSTDTQYF
TRBJ2-7 - - TRBV7-7 TGTGCTAGCAGCTTACGACGGGGCTACGAGCAGTACTTC CASSLRRGYEQYF
TRBJ2-1 - TRBD2 TRBV9 TGTGCCAGCAGCGCAGGACCCATGGCGGGAGGATACAATGAGCAGTTCTTC CASSAGPMAGGYNEQFF
TRBJ2-7 - - TRBV5-1 TGCGCCAGCAGCTACAGTTGGGGGGACTACGAGCAGTACTTC CASSYSWGDYEQYF
TRBJ2-1 - - TRBV7-2 TGTGCCAGCAGAGTCCTAGGGAATGAGCAGTTCTTC CASRVLGNEQFF
TRBJ1-2 - TRBD1 TRBV4-1 TGCGCCAGCAGCCACTCGACAGGGAACTATGGCTACACCTTC CASSHSTGNYGYTF
TRBJ2-7 - TRBD2 TRBV7-6 TGTGCCAGCAGCTTAGAGCCGATCCCTAGCGGGGCCTCCTACGAGCAGTACTTC CASSLEPIPSGASYEQYF